This TCR beta chain originates from a study of human T cells and chemical hapten exposure. Noted time point: pre-sensitization, week 0. The sample's treatment: therapeutic diphenylcyclopropenone sensitization with weekly scalp DPC. This clonotype has a handful of counts. TCRdb analysed the RACE reads with MiXCR anew, one entry per CDR3 protein. Here the sample spans around 62,000 distinct CDR3 sequences, 6.7% being singletons. Trimming took off 8 bases at V and 0 bases at J, with 23 bases between the two ends. CDR3 size: 18 residues. Germline assignment: CDR1 PRHDT and CDR2 FYEKMQ (reference sequence).

This sequence originates from a woman in her twenties or thirties with alopecia areata. Some clones in this sample may be carry-over from other donors' samples. The starting material was whole blood, obtained in connection with sensitization to the hapten diphenylcyclopropenone (DPC). The chain recombines TRBV13 with TRBJ1-3, with a possible D match to TRBD1 (6 bases). In DNA, the CDR3 is TGTGCCAGCGTAGGAGTTTGGGGGACATCGAGCTCTGGAAACACCATATATTTT. This gives the protein CASVGVWGTSSSGNTIYF.